Each of the 30 T cell receptor beta chains below was sequenced from the same sample in a study of a mutant IDH1 vaccine in newly diagnosed glioma. Described time point: week 5, during vaccination. The content of each vaccine dose was 300 ug of mutant IDH1 20-mer peptide, and topical imiquimod accompanied it. Method: immunoSEQ multiplex PCR; TCRdb's copy keeps in-frame clones and lacks some. Of roughly 30,000 clones in the sample, approximately 90% were seen once. The antigens for these receptors are not known. The sequencing used peripheral blood mononuclear cells (PBMCs), collected from a glioma patient whose treatment included an IDH1 peptide vaccine. The receptors here all came from a middle-aged woman with glioma. Some clones in this sample may be carry-over from other donors' samples.

The rearrangement joins TRBV7-6 to TRBJ2-3; tentative D call: TRBD2 (6 bases). The CDR3 has 13 residues. Germline CDR1 is SGHVS and CDR2 is FNYEAQ. V shed 5 bases and J shed 10 bases, with 16 bases lying between them. CDR3 DNA: TGTGCCAGCAGCACCCAGGATGGAGGGGCGCAGTATTTT. This gives the protein CASSTQDGGAQYF.

This clone has just one count. The chain recombines TRBV9 with TRBJ1-3; D not resolved. Trimming left V 6 bases short and J 0 bases short, with 10 bases between. Germline V gene sequence: CDR1 SGDLS, CDR2 YYNGEE. The CDR3 loop spans 14 amino acids. CDR3 in DNA: TGTGCCAGCACTCCGGGCCTCTCTGGAAACACCATATATTTT. Protein product: CASTPGLSGNTIYF.

The J gene is TRBJ1-6, the V gene TRBV10-3; weak D call: TRBD1 (5 bases). Trimming removed 6 bases at V and 7 bases at J, with 16 bases between. This CDR3 contains 15 residues. Germline V gene sequence: CDR1 ENHRY, CDR2 SYGVKD. CDR3 amino acids: CAISGDVGKNSPLHF. CDR3 nucleotides: TGTGCCATCAGCGGGGACGTAGGAAAAAATTCACCCCTCCACTTT.

The rearrangement uses TRBV5-1 and TRBJ2-5, with D uncertain. Matching the DNA end better, TRBJ2-7 makes the J call doubtful. This CDR3 spans 15 amino acids. Germline values: CDR1 SGHRS, CDR2 YFSETQ. The CDR3 is CASSLNILGKDEQYF. The CDR3 DNA is TGCGCCAGCAGCTTGAATATCCTGGGAAAGGACGAGCAGTACTTC.

The chain combines TRBV27 with TRBJ1-1; TRBD1 aligns across 9 bases. CDR1 is MNHEY, CDR2 SMNVEV, per germline (reference sequence). This CDR3 is 15 amino acids long. With V trimmed by 5 bases and J by 5 bases, 9 bases remained unmatched. Here the CDR3 reads CASSRLTGGGTEAFF. The CDR3 DNA reads as TGTGCCAGCAGTAGACTGACAGGGGGAGGGACTGAAGCTTTCTTT.

This clone appeared a single time. The chain couples TRBV10-3 to TRBJ2-2, with 8 nucleotides matching TRBD1. Germline assignment: CDR1 ENHRY and CDR2 SYGVKD. The CDR3 loop spans 16 amino acids. V trimming: 7 bases; J trimming: 4 bases; junction bases outside the gene matches: 11. This CDR3 is CAINRDRQSVTGELFF. CDR3 nucleotides: TGTGCCATCAACCGGGACAGGCAGTCTGTCACCGGGGAGCTGTTTTTT.

This chain links TRBV15 with TRBJ2-1, with 9 nucleotides matching TRBD1. Losses at the gene ends were 8 bases for V and 9 bases for J; bases not matched to a gene: 11. The CDR3 contains 14 residues. Per germline, CDR1 LNHNV and CDR2 YYDKDF (reference sequence). This chain's CDR3 is CATVEDRGAGEQFF. DNA for the CDR3: TGTGCCACCGTCGAGGACAGGGGCGCGGGTGAGCAGTTCTTC.

The chain links TRBV7-9 to TRBJ1-1; TRBD1 aligns across 11 bases. The CDR3 runs to 15 residues. In germline, CDR1 is SEHNR, CDR2 FQNEAQ (reference sequence). After removal of 0 bases from V and 10 bases from J, the junction contained 7 bases not matched to a gene. The CDR3 loop reads CASSLAPDRGQRAFF. The CDR3 DNA sequence: TGTGCCAGCAGCTTAGCTCCGGACAGGGGGCAAAGAGCTTTCTTT.

The V call is TRBV9, the J call TRBJ2-1; D not certain. V gave up 0 bases and J gave up 2 bases, with 9 bases separating them. This CDR3 is built from 15 residues. The V gene's germline CDR1 is SGDLS and CDR2 YYNGEE. CDR3 bases: TGTGCCAGCAGCGTAGGGGCAGCCGCCTACAATGAGCAGTTCTTC. Residues: CASSVGAAAYNEQFF.

The V gene is TRBV7-3, the J gene TRBJ2-3; D may correspond to TRBD1 or TRBD2 (6 bases each). The V gene's germline CDR1 is SGHTA and CDR2 FQGTGA. V was clipped by 2 bases and J by 4 bases, with 10 bases between them. The CDR3 length is 14 residues. CDR3 bases: TGTGCCAGCAGCTTAGTCGGGGGCCCAGATACGCAGTATTTT. It yields the protein CASSLVGGPDTQYF.

The count of this clone is one. The J gene is TRBJ2-3, the V gene TRBV27; unclear D gene. V lost 3 bases to trimming and J lost 0 bases, with 1 base between them. The germline gives CDR1 MNHEY, CDR2 SMNVEV (reference sequence). This CDR3 is 12 amino acids long. The CDR3, as DNA: TGTGCCAGCAGTTTTAGCACAGATACGCAGTATTTT. It yields the protein CASSFSTDTQYF.

This clone was seen only a few times. This chain connects TRBV11-2 to TRBJ1-5; D possibly corresponds to TRBD1 (5 bases). The germline V gene encodes CDR1 SGHAT and CDR2 FQNNGV. This CDR3 is built from 14 residues. Deletions cut 5 bases from V and 0 bases from J, with 8 bases between. CDR3 bases: TGTGCCAGCAGCCAAGACAGTAGCAATCAGCCCCAGCATTTT. Protein: CASSQDSSNQPQHF.

This clone was detected only a few times. The rearrangement uses TRBV27 and TRBJ2-1; D unresolved. CDR3 size: 14 residues. Trimming took off 6 bases at V and 0 bases at J, with 9 bases between the two ends. Looked up from germline, CDR1 is MNHEY and CDR2 is SMNVEV (reference sequence). Here the CDR3 DNA reads TGTGCCAGCAGGCCCCCAAGCTCCTACAATGAGCAGTTCTTC. Its protein product is CASRPPSSYNEQFF.

This clone has just a few counts. V is TRBV27 and J is TRBJ2-7; 12 positions agree with TRBD1. The junction had 6 bases not matched to a gene; V was cut back by 5 bases and J by 7 bases. The CDR3 spans 14 residues. In germline, CDR1 is MNHEY, CDR2 SMNVEV (reference sequence). CDR3 loop: CASSPGQGAREQYF. DNA for the CDR3: TGTGCCAGCAGTCCGGGACAGGGGGCGCGGGAGCAGTACTTC.

The V call is TRBV7-2, the J call TRBJ1-1; 7 nucleotides agree with TRBD1. CDR1 is SGHTA, CDR2 FQGNSA, per germline. V shed 10 bases and J 4 bases; nucleotides not matched to a gene: 12. The CDR3 loop spans 14 amino acids. DNA for the CDR3: TGTGCCAACCAGGAGACCCGGGACAGCACTGAAGCTTTCTTT. As protein: CANQETRDSTEAFF.

This clone occurred once. The gene calls are TRBV19 and TRBJ2-1; 10 bases line up with TRBD2. CDR1 is LNHDA and CDR2 is SQIVND in the germline V gene (reference sequence). With 4 bases clipped from V and 8 bases from J, the junction kept 11 bases outside the gene matches. The CDR3 runs to 16 residues. CDR3 sequence reads: CASSTLIAGGMDEQFF. As DNA, the CDR3 is TGTGCCAGTAGTACCCTTATAGCGGGAGGAATGGATGAGCAGTTCTTC. Looking up the rest from reference TRBV19 and TRBJ2-1 gives the full variable domain: DGGITQSPKYLFRKEGQNVTLSCEQNLNHDAMYWYRQDPGQGLRLIYYSQIVNDFQKGDIAEGYSVSREKKESFPLTVTSAQKNPTAFYLCASSTLIAGGMDEQFFGPGTRLTVL.

This sequence joins TRBV27 and TRBJ2-5; no definite D call. The CDR3 runs to 13 residues. Germline CDR1 is MNHEY and CDR2 is SMNVEV (reference sequence). Trimming took 5 bases from V and 2 from J, leaving 9 bases between them. The CDR3: CASSRVVQETQYF. CDR3 nucleotides: TGTGCCAGCAGTAGGGTAGTACAAGAGACCCAGTACTTC.

The chain carries TRBV18 and TRBJ2-1; D gene unclear. The CDR3 runs 17 residues. Germline lookup yields CDR1 KGHSH and CDR2 LQKENI. V was cut by 4 bases and J by 4 bases, with 20 bases left in between. The CDR3, as DNA: TGTGCCAGCTCACGTCTGTCCGGCCCCGTTGGGTACAATGAGCAGTTCTTC. It specifies CASSRLSGPVGYNEQFF.

This rearrangement joins TRBV6-1 to TRBJ2-7; D unresolved. The CDR3 is made up of 15 amino acids. V was pared by 2 bases and J by 6 bases, with 17 bases between. Germline V gene lookup returns CDR1 MNHNS and CDR2 SASEGT. The CDR3, as DNA: TGTGCCAGCAGTGAATTCTTCGAGCAGACGGGCGAGCAGTACTTC. Translating gives CASSEFFEQTGEQYF.

The chain couples TRBV4-1 to TRBJ2-3, with a possible D match to TRBD1 (6 bases). The germline V gene has CDR1 MGHRA and CDR2 YSYEKL. The CDR3 covers 15 residues. Trimming removed 1 base at V and 2 bases at J, with 10 bases between. CDR3 protein: CASSQADSSTDTQYF. CDR3 DNA: TGCGCCAGCAGCCAAGCGGACAGTTCCACAGATACGCAGTATTTT.

This chain connects TRBV7-9 to TRBJ2-3, with a possible D match to TRBD1 (6 bases). The CDR3 has 14 amino acids. Germline CDR1 is SEHNR and CDR2 is FQNEAQ (reference sequence). The V and J ends lost 2 bases and 5 bases respectively, with 11 bases between them. The CDR3: CASSLRGRGDTQYF. The CDR3 DNA reads as TGTGCCAGCAGCTTAAGAGGCAGGGGAGATACGCAGTATTTT.

The chain is built from TRBV27 and TRBJ1-4; D ambiguous. This CDR3 spans 14 amino acids. The germline CDR1 and CDR2 sequences are MNHEY and SMNVEV (reference sequence). With 6 bases removed from V and 0 bases from J, the gap between germline ends came to 8 bases. CDR3 coding DNA: TGTGCCAGCAGCCAACGGACAACTAATGAAAAACTGTTTTTT. Residues: CASSQRTTNEKLFF.

The CDR3 loop is CASTVRGANTEAFF. CDR3 sequence (DNA): TGTGCCAGCACAGTTAGAGGGGCCAACACTGAAGCTTTCTTT. The rearrangement uses TRBV6-6 and TRBJ1-1, with D tentatively TRBD1 (5 bases). The CDR3 sequence is 14 residues long. Per the germline V gene, CDR1 is MNHNY and CDR2 is SVGAGI (reference sequence). V dropped 7 bases and J dropped 2 bases, with 14 bases sitting between them.

This rearrangement joins TRBV5-1 to TRBJ1-2, with a possible D match to TRBD1 (5 bases). The CDR3 consists of 13 residues. Germline V lookup: CDR1 SGHRS, CDR2 YFSETQ. V was trimmed by 0 bases and J by 8 bases, leaving 11 bases between them. CDR3 sequence (DNA): TGCGCCAGCAGCTTGGCCCAGGGTACGGGCTACACCTTC. Protein product: CASSLAQGTGYTF.

In its sample, this clone was seen once. The V call is TRBV7-3, the J call TRBJ1-1, with 8 bases aligning to TRBD1. The V and J ends lost 5 bases and 2 bases, in that order; junction bases with no gene match: 1. The germline V gene encodes CDR1 SGHTA and CDR2 FQGTGA. This CDR3 contains 13 residues. CDR3 protein: CASSQGANTEAFF. The CDR3 DNA is TGTGCCAGCAGCCAGGGGGCAAACACTGAAGCTTTCTTT.

The chain joins TRBV28 to TRBJ1-2, with D possibly being TRBD1 (6 bases). Germline CDR1 and CDR2: MDHEN and SYDVKM. The CDR3 is 14 residues long. V was trimmed by 7 bases and J by 4 bases, leaving 16 bases between them. The CDR3 region is CASTRRGAFYGYTF. CDR3 nucleotide sequence: TGTGCCAGCACCCGAAGGGGGGCCTTCTATGGCTACACCTTC.

The chain joins TRBV7-6 to TRBJ2-2; D is ambiguous. The V gene lost 3 bases and the J gene lost 3 bases, with 8 bases spanning the gap. Germline lookup yields CDR1 SGHVS and CDR2 FNYEAQ. CDR3 size: 14 residues. This CDR3 is CASSLGPDTGELFF. CDR3 bases: TGTGCCAGCAGCTTGGGCCCGGACACCGGGGAGCTGTTTTTT.

The chain combines TRBV7-2 with TRBJ2-5; D unresolved. Germline V CDR1 and CDR2: SGHTA, FQGNSA. This CDR3 has 13 amino acids. The ends were cut back, 1 base at V and 1 base at J, with 4 bases in the middle. Here the CDR3 reads CASSLGVQETQYF. The CDR3, as DNA: TGTGCCAGCAGCTTAGGGGTCCAAGAGACCCAGTACTTC.

The gene calls are TRBV7-2 and TRBJ2-1; 8 bases agree with TRBD2. V lost 5 bases, J lost 5 bases, and 8 bases stayed unmatched. This CDR3 spans 15 amino acids. Per germline, CDR1 SGHTA and CDR2 FQGNSA. CDR3 in amino acids: CASSERRGDHNEQFF. The CDR3 DNA follows: TGTGCCAGCAGCGAACGGCGGGGGGACCACAATGAGCAGTTCTTC.

The rearrangement joins TRBV18 to TRBJ1-4; D uncertain. The CDR3 covers 13 residues. Trimming left V 4 bases short and J 8 bases short, with 11 bases between. CDR1 is KGHSH and CDR2 is LQKENI in the germline V gene. CDR3 amino acids: CASSRGFREKLFF. The CDR3, as DNA: TGTGCCAGCTCACGAGGGTTTCGGGAAAAACTGTTTTTT.